Following are 8 T cell receptor beta chains from one sample sequenced in a study of T cells expressing NK-cell markers. With the 5' RACE reads reprocessed, TCRdb shows one record per CDR3 protein and no DNA. In total, the table holds about 460,000 distinct CDR3 sequences. The specimen was blood T cells: a sorted CD56 or NKG2C T cell subset, CD4+ or CD8+ T cells, or bulk PBMC T cells (not recorded which). All receptors derive from a woman aged 45-59 years in good health.

The chain uses TRBV6-5 and TRBJ2-7; TCRdb's D call, TRBD1, is unchecked because there is no DNA. CDR1 and CDR2 (germline): MNHEY, SVGAGI. The CDR3 is 14 amino acids. Here the CDR3 reads CASSYSRVTYEQYF.

The rearrangement joins TRBV19 to TRBJ2-7. Germline CDR1 LNHDA, CDR2 SQIVND (reference sequence). The CDR3 contains 16 residues. The CDR3 reads CASSPVENLKLYEQYF.

This chain joins TRBV12-3 or TRBV12-4 and TRBJ2-1; TCRdb names TRBD1, which stays unverified in the absence of DNA. CDR3 size: 14 residues. CDR3 protein: CASSPRTGGGEQFF.

CDR3: CASSATRLSKNIQYF. This chain uses TRBV6-1 with TRBJ2-4. Germline V gene lookup returns CDR1 MNHNS and CDR2 SASEGT. The CDR3 consists of 15 residues.

V is TRBV24-1 and J is TRBJ2-2; TCRdb's D call of TRBD1 is untestable without DNA. The germline V gene encodes CDR1 KGHDR and CDR2 SFDVKD. The CDR3 has 16 amino acids. The chain's CDR3 is CATSDFRGGHTGELFF.

The rearrangement joins TRBV13 to TRBJ2-1; TCRdb gives TRBD1 as the D gene, but with no DNA this cannot be confirmed. CDR3 length: 13 residues. Germline V CDR1 and CDR2: PRHDT, FYEKMQ (reference sequence). The CDR3 reads CASSLSSDRKQFF.

V gene TRBV20-1 combines with J gene TRBJ2-3. Germline assignment: CDR1 DFQATT and CDR2 SNEGSKA (reference sequence). The CDR3 runs to 12 residues. This chain's CDR3 is CSATKSTDTQYF.

The V and J genes are TRBV11-2 and TRBJ1-4. CDR1 is SGHAT, CDR2 FQNNGV, per germline. CDR3 length: 14 residues. CDR3 in amino acids: CASSLALRGEKLFF.